What follows describes a single T cell receptor (beta chain). The antigen is unknown. These data are taken from a study of CXCR3-negative and CXCR3-positive naive CD8 T cells. Study in general: Overall TRB read output was roughly 130 million, and each library contained about 1.5 +/- 0.3 million reads.

Germline V lookup: CDR1 MNHEY, CDR2 SVGAGI. This CDR3 contains 16 residues. The TRB cDNA libraries were prepared by 5' RACE with UMI labels. TCRdb reprocessed the 5' RACE reads and reports one entry per CDR3 protein, with no DNA. Its clone listing holds 65,000 to 75,000 distinct CDR3 sequences. Study-wide points: Fresh PBMCs were used in most assays, and CXCR3 expression partially decreased after cryopreservation. Both naive subsets had comparably high diversity; memory CD8+ cells much lower. Against CXCR3-negative naive cells, CXCR3-positive naive cells showed more hydrophobic TRB CDR3s. Similar TRBV-TRBJ usage was seen in naive cells (both CXCR3-negative and CXCR3-positive), but memory cells differed.

The chain recombines TRBV6-5 with TRBJ2-1. The clonotype originates from a human donor in good health. Some clones in this sample may be carry-over from other donors' samples. Sequenced: naive CXCR3+ CD8+ T cells from blood. Specified subset: CD45RO-CCR7+CD27+CD95- naive CD8+ T cells expressing CXCR3 (TNR3+). The CDR3: CASSYSAGSSYNEQFF.